This T cell receptor beta chain was captured in a study of somatic mutations in cytotoxic T cells in rheumatoid arthritis. Overall study context: In some cases, T-cell populations stained with V beta antibodies were flow-sorted at nearly 100% purity, and these included V beta1+ cells sequenced for TCRB. Overall study findings and caveats: Of about 60 patients, seven to nine had a largest CD8+ clone that exceeded 20% of CD8+ cells. Unlike healthy controls, rheumatoid arthritis patients had CD8+ clonality that increased with age.

Assay used: immunoSEQ multiplex PCR; TCRdb lists only in-frame clones, some missing. The sample consists of 15,000 to 20,000 clones, over 70% of them appearing once. V gave up 1 base and J gave up 8 bases; unmatched junction bases: 10. In germline, CDR1 is LGHNA, CDR2 YNFKEQ. The CDR3 spans 16 residues. Positive magnetic bead selection was used to isolate CD4+ and CD8+ cells; purity was checked by flow cytometry. This clone was picked up one time. Its antigen is unknown. Sequenced: CD8+ T cells sorted from blood. The sequence was obtained from an adult with rheumatoid arthritis. The chain recombines TRBV4-2 with TRBJ2-1; 8 bases match TRBD2. CDR3 amino acids: CASSQAFGGGPHEQFF. The CDR3 nucleotides read TGTGCCAGCAGCCAAGCATTCGGGGGGGGGCCGCATGAGCAGTTCTTC.